This entry describes one T cell receptor beta chain. The data are from a study of blood T cell repertoires in COVID-19. Study summary: The cDNA or gDNA used as material had been derived from T cells, B-cell-depleted T cells, or PBMCs.

The repertoire was sequenced with immunoSEQ multiplex PCR; TCRdb's copy has only in-frame clones and lacks some. The sample contains about 170,000 clones, 65% to 85% of which appear only once. This clonotype was sampled from a woman in her seventies who had recovered from COVID-19. The material sequenced was peripheral blood.

CDR3 in amino acids: CASGLVQGSNQPQHF. Here the CDR3 DNA reads TGTGCTAGTGGTTTGGTACAGGGAAGCAATCAGCCCCAGCATTTT. The chain has TRBV12-5 and TRBJ1-5, with D maybe TRBD1 (6 bases). Germline V CDR1 and CDR2: LGHNT, FRNRAP. The CDR3 is made up of 15 amino acids. V lost 0 bases to trimming and J lost 1 base, with 7 bases between them.